This TCR beta chain was profiled in a study of CXCR3-negative and CXCR3-positive naive CD8 T cells. This CDR3 spans 15 amino acids. 5' RACE that incorporated UMI labels was used to prepare the TRB cDNA libraries. For each CDR3 protein, TCRdb gives one entry from its re-call of the 5' RACE reads, without DNA. The specimen's table records 45,000 to 65,000 distinct CDR3 sequences. The TCR sequence derives from a human donor in good health. Some clones in this sample may be carry-over from other donors' samples. V is TRBV23-1 and J is TRBJ2-7; TCRdb returns TRBD1, unconfirmable since there is no DNA. TRBV23-1 is identified as an open reading frame with a role that is uncertain. Sequenced: naive CXCR3- CD8+ T cells from blood. Subset here: CD45RO-CCR7+CD27+CD95- naive CD8+ T cells lacking CXCR3 (TNR3-). The chain's CDR3 is CASSQSGDPPYEQYF.